The rows below give T cell receptor beta chains drawn from one sample of a study of regulatory T cells in long-lasting Graves disease. TCRdb recomputed calls from the multiplex PCR reads with MiXCR, one row per CDR3 protein. The sample lists roughly 610,000 distinct CDR3 sequences; about 16% were seen once. The same specimen was also included in a second study, on T cells in Graves' hyperthyroidism and ophthalmopathy.

This specimen consisted of peripheral blood mononuclear cells (PBMCs), obtained at new diagnosis, from a patient treated with antithyroid drugs. The receptors come from a young woman with Graves disease. CDR3s include the opening cysteine and the closing phenylalanine or tryptophan. Each record gives: V gene, J gene, clone size, D gene, CDR3 DNA, CDR3 protein. D genes are given only for firm matches. For some rows the clone size is stated as once, few or many, or as a class when expanded; others skip it.

>TRBV7-3|TRBJ2-2|many|NA
TGTGCCAGCAGCTTAACAGAGGGGGGCACCGGGGAGCTGTTTTTT
CASSLTEGGTGELFF
>TRBV7-8|TRBJ1-2|NA|NA
TGTGCCAGCAGCTTTCCTGGACAGTTTGACGTAGGCTACACCTTC
CASSFPGQFDVGYTF
>TRBV28|TRBJ2-3|many|NA
TGTGCCAGCAGTTCTGCGGGGGCTAGCACAGATACGCAGTATTTT
CASSSAGASTDTQYF
>TRBV7-2|TRBJ1-1|many|TRBD1
TGTGCCAGCAGCTCAAAGCCCGGGACAGCTGAAGCTTTCTTT
CASSSKPGTAEAFF
>TRBV5-8|TRBJ2-5|NA|TRBD1
TGTGCCAGCAGTATGGGACAGATCCTAAAAGAGACCCAGTACTTC
CASSMGQILKETQYF
>TRBV6-1|TRBJ2-5|many|NA
TGTGCCAGCAGCGACAGGCTGCTCTTTAGGGAGACCCAGTACTTC
CASSDRLLFRETQYF
>TRBV20-1|TRBJ1-4|many|NA
TGCAGTGTTAACACCGGGGAGAAGGATGAAAAACTGTTTTTT
CSVNTGEKDEKLFF
>TRBV5-5|TRBJ1-5|NA|NA
TGTGCCAGCAGCCTTAACGGACAAACGAGCAATCAGCCCCAGCATTTT
CASSLNGQTSNQPQHF
>TRBV4-2|TRBJ1-3|NA|NA
TGTGCCAGCAGCCAAGATCCGGGCCCGGACTCTGGAAACACCATATATTTT
CASSQDPGPDSGNTIYF
>TRBV20-1|TRBJ1-2|many|NA
TGCAGTGCAAATGGACAGTCGGTCTATGGCTACACCTTC
CSANGQSVYGYTF
>TRBV30|TRBJ1-5|few|NA
TGTGCCACTGGACAAAACAATCAGCCCCAGCATTTT
CATGQNNQPQHF
>TRBV3-1|TRBJ1-1|many|NA
TGTGCCAGCAGCCCACAGCCTACAGGGACTGAAGCTTTCTTT
CASSPQPTGTEAFF
>TRBV10-3|TRBJ1-3|NA|TRBD1
TGTGCCGGTCGACAGGGTGGTGGAAACACCATATATTTT
CAGRQGGGNTIYF
>TRBV24-1|TRBJ2-6|few|NA
TGTGCCACCAGTGATGACGGTGGAGGCTCTGGGGCCAACGTCCTGACTTTC
CATSDDGGGSGANVLTF
>TRBV6-1|TRBJ2-3|many|NA
TGTGCCAGCAAACGACTGAGTGTGACAGATACGCAGTATTTT
CASKRLSVTDTQYF
>TRBV28|TRBJ2-1|many|TRBD2
TGTGCCAGCAGTTTAAAGGGACTACTTTACAATGAGCAGTTCTTC
CASSLKGLLYNEQFF